The source of this TCR beta chain is a study of blood T cell repertoires in COVID-19 (dated by TCRdb to 2018 to 2021). Study-wide context: Samples covering the acute and convalescent phases of COVID-19 were provided by collaborators in the United States, Italy and Spain. The material from the prospective study consisted of cDNA or gDNA derived from T cells, B-cell-depleted T cells, or PBMCs. Deeply sampled blood TCRbeta repertoires from subjects exposed to, actively infected with, or recovered from COVID-19 were included in the dataset. A freely available public database, intended as a resource for researchers studying the immune response to SARS-CoV-2, is where the repertoires were released. The samples were drawn from the first 160 participants of the ongoing ImmuneRACE study and from 950 to 1,500 subjects provided by 6 global collaborators. The sample metadata nearly always contained a de-identified subject ID, COVID-19 status, age in years and sex. Where available, HLA class I and class II types were obtained from metadata supplied by the sample provider rather than from assay-based typing.

Regarding this clone: Its antigen is currently not known. Base qualities were left out, and no much larger clone turns up one base away.

TCRbeta CDR3 regions were amplified from genomic DNA using the immunoSEQ Assay, a bias-controlled multiplex PCR. As for the authors' bioinformatics: Within the assay, amplification of reference gene primers was used to estimate how many nucleated cells each sample contained. To quantify the absolute abundance of each unique TCRbeta CDR3 rearrangement, sequence reads were collapsed and filtered. For each sample, productive Simpson clonality was calculated as the square root of Simpson's diversity index over productive rearrangements. TCRdb re-hosts the immuneACCESS table, in-frame sequences only. Its copies lack some clones; in the studies checked, an unresolved V gene accounts for under half of them, and the cause for the rest is not known. For V, J and clone size, that table is used; D and trimming come from the DNA. Here the sample has some 290,000 clones; 90% occur a single time. About 1% of the sample comes from the top ten.

At one collaborating source in Seattle, patients were enrolled during active infection and were followed longitudinally through the course of disease. Each collaborating institution followed its own protocols to collect whole blood in K2EDTA tubes. Collaborator samples were shipped for TCRbeta analysis as frozen whole blood, isolated PBMCs, or DNA extracted from either sample type. The research as a whole found: The quantity of clinical and demographic metadata differed by source and by participant and was supplied without curation.

The CDR3 holds 13 amino acids from the cysteine to the phenylalanine. This entry keeps only the CDR3 DNA: 39 bases, framed from base 1. Reading the germline V gene gives CDR1 KGHSH and CDR2 LQKENI. Trimmed from V: 6 bases; trimmed from J: 8 bases; junction bases lacking a gene match: 9. The receptor chain draws on TRBV18 and TRBJ1-1; TRBD1 agrees with 7 junctional bases. Source material: peripheral blood. The clonotype comes from a middle-aged woman with COVID-19, enrolled during active disease. The DNA sequence is given as TGTGCCAGCTCCCCCGAGACAGGGACCGAAGCTTTCTTT. It encodes CASSPETGTEAFF.